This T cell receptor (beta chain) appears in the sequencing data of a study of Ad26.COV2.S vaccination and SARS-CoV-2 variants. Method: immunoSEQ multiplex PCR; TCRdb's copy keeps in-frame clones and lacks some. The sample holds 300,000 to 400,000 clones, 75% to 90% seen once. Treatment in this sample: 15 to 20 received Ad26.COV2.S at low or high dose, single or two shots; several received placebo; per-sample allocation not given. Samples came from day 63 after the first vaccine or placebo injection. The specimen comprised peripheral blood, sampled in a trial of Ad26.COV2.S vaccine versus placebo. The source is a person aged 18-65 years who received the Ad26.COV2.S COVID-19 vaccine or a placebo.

This chain's CDR3 is CASSEQRGAQETQYF. The CDR3 region has the DNA TGTGCCAGCAGTGAACAGCGGGGGGCCCAAGAGACCCAGTACTTC. V is TRBV2 and J is TRBJ2-5; TRBD2 matches 9 bases. This CDR3 is built from 15 residues. Germline CDR1 reads SNHLY; CDR2 reads FYNNEI. V dropped 2 bases and J dropped 1; count of bases not matched to a gene: 2. Using reference TRBV2 and TRBJ2-5 for the parts outside the CDR3, the full variable domain is EPEVTQTPSHQVTQMGQEVILRCVPISNHLYFYWYRQILGQKVEFLVSFYNNEISEKSEIFDDQFSVERPDGSNFTLKIRSTKLEDSAMYFCASSEQRGAQETQYFGPGTRLLVL.